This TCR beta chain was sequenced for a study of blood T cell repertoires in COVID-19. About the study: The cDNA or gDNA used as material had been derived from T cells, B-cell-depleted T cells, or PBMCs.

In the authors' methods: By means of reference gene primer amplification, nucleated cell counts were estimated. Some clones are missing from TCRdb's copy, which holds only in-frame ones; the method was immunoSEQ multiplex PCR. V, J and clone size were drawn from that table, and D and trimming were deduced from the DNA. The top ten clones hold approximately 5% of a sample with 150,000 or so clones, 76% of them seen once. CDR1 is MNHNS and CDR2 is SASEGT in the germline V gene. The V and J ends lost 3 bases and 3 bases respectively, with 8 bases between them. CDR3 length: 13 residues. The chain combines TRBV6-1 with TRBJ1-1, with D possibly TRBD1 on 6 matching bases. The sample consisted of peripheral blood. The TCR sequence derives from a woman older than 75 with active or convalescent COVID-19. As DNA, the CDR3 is TGTGCCAGCAGTGAGGACAGTGACACTGAAGCTTTCTTT. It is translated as CASSEDSDTEAFF.